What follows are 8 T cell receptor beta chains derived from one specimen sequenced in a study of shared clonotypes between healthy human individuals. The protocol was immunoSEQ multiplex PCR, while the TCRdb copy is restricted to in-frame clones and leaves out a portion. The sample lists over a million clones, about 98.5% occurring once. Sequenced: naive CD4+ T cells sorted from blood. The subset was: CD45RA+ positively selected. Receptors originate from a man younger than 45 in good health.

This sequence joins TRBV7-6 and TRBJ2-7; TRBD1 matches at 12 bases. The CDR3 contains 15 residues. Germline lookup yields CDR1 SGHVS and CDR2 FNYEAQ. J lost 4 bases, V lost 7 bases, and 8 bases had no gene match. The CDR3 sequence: CASNSPGQGAYEQYF. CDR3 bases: TGTGCCAGCAACTCACCGGGACAGGGGGCTTACGAGCAGTACTTC.

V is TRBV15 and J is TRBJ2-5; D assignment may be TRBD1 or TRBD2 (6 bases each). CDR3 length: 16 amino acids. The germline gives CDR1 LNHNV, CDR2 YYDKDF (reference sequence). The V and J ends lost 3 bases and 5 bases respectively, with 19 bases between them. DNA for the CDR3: TGTGCCACCAGCAGTGTCTCTCGGGGGCTCTCCGAGACCCAGTACTTC. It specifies CATSSVSRGLSETQYF. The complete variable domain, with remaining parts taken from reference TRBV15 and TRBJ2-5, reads DAMVIQNPRYQVTQFGKPVTLSCSQTLNHNVMYWYQQKSSQAPKLLFHYYDKDFNNEADTPDNFQSRRPNTSFCFLDIRSPGLGDTAMYLCATSSVSRGLSETQYFGPGTRLLVL.

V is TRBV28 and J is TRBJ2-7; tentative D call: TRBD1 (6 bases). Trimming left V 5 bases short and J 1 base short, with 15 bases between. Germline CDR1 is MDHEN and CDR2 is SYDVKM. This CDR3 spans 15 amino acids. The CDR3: CASSNMTGFSYEQYF. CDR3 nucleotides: TGTGCCAGCAGTAATATGACAGGATTTTCCTACGAGCAGTACTTC.

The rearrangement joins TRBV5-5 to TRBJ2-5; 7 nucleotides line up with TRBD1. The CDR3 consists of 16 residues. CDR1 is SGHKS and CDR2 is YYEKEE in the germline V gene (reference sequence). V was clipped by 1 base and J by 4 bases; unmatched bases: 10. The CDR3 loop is CASSLFETGAGETQYF. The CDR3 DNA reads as TGTGCCAGCAGCTTGTTTGAAACAGGGGCAGGAGAGACCCAGTACTTC.

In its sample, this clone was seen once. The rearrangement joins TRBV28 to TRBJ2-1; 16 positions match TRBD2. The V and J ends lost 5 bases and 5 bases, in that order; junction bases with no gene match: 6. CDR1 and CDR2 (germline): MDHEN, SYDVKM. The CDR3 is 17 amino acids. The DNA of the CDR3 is TGTGCCAGCAGTAAGGGACTAGCGGGAGGGGACGACAATGAGCAGTTCTTC. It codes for CASSKGLAGGDDNEQFF.

In DNA form, the CDR3 reads TGTGCCAGCAGTCGACAGGGGCGCCATGAGCAGTTCTTC. Encoded protein: CASSRQGRHEQFF. V gene TRBV28 combines with J gene TRBJ2-1, with 8 bases that match TRBD1. Germline V gene data show CDR1 as MDHEN and CDR2 as SYDVKM. Trimming at V came to 5 bases and at J to 8 bases, leaving 5 bases not matched to a gene. The CDR3 has 13 amino acids.

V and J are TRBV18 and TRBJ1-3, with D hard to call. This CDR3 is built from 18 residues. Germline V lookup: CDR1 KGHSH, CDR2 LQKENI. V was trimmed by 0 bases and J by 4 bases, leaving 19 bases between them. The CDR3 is CASSPPGLTSNIGNTIYF. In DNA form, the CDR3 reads TGTGCCAGCTCACCACCGGGGTTAACAAGCAATATCGGAAACACCATATATTTT.

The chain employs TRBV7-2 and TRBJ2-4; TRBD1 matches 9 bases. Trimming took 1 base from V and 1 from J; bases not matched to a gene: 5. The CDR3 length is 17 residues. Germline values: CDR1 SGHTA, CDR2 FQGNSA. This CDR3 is CASSLGGTGWAKNIQYF. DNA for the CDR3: TGTGCCAGCAGCTTAGGCGGGACAGGGTGGGCCAAAAACATTCAGTACTTC.